The 27 T cell receptor beta chains presented below share a single source sample, sequenced in a study of OX40 agonist ivuxolimab in advanced cancers. The protocol was immunoSEQ multiplex PCR, while the TCRdb copy is restricted to in-frame clones and leaves out a portion. The sample lists approximately 58,000 clones, roughly 88% occurring once. This material consisted of CD4+ or CD8+ T cells sorted from blood, taken in a trial of the OX40 agonist ivuxolimab. These receptors were taken from an adult with an advanced solid tumor such as melanoma, head and neck, liver or kidney cancer.

The chain joins TRBV11-3 to TRBJ2-5; D is possibly TRBD1 or TRBD2 (6 bases each). Germline V gene data show CDR1 as SGHNT and CDR2 as YENEEA. The CDR3 consists of 16 residues. The germline V and J ends were trimmed by 5 bases and 4 bases, with 20 bases remaining between them. CDR3 loop: CASSLIGGPRGETQYF. The CDR3 DNA sequence: TGTGCCAGCAGCCTTATCGGGGGCCCCCGGGGAGAGACCCAGTACTTC.

The genes are TRBV5-6 and TRBJ1-5, with TRBD1 matching over 9 bases. This CDR3 has 13 residues. J was trimmed by 8 bases and V by 0 bases; bases with no gene match: 0. Per the germline V gene, CDR1 is SGHDT and CDR2 is YYEEEE. The CDR3 DNA reads TGTGCCAGCAGCTTGGGACAGGGGGAGCCCCAGCATTTT. Its translation: CASSLGQGEPQHF.

The chain couples TRBV11-2 to TRBJ1-4; D is possibly TRBD1 (5 bases). Trimming cost V 3 bases and J 6 bases, with 14 bases left between them. The CDR3 has 15 residues. Germline V gene lookup returns CDR1 SGHAT and CDR2 FQNNGV. The CDR3 bases are TGTGCCAGCAGCTTTGGGGCGGGCCGAGATGAAAAACTGTTTTTT. It yields the protein CASSFGAGRDEKLFF.

This chain joins TRBV29-1 and TRBJ1-4; the D gene is possibly TRBD1 (5 bases). There are 13 residues in the CDR3. Germline-derived CDR1 and CDR2 are SQVTM and ANQGSEA. Trimming shortened V by 6 bases and J by 6 bases, and 14 bases separated the two germline ends. DNA of the CDR3: TGCAGCGTCCAAGGCAGGGTCGATGAAAAACTGTTTTTT. Protein sequence: CSVQGRVDEKLFF.

V is TRBV4-3 and J is TRBJ1-1; D might be TRBD1 (6 bases). V shed 5 bases and J shed 5 bases, with 15 bases lying between them. Per the germline V gene, CDR1 is LGHNA and CDR2 is YSLEER. This CDR3 region has 14 residues. The CDR3, as DNA: TGCGCCAGCAGCGAACAGGGTCGTTATACTGAAGCTTTCTTT. Protein sequence: CASSEQGRYTEAFF.

The gene calls are TRBV27 and TRBJ2-5, with 9 bases that match TRBD1. The CDR3 is 12 amino acids. CDR1 and CDR2 (germline): MNHEY, SMNVEV (reference sequence). Trimming at V came to 6 bases and at J to 9 bases, leaving 5 bases not matched to a gene. Written as DNA, the CDR3 is TGTGCCAGCAGGACAGGGGGGTCGGCCCAGTACTTC. Protein sequence: CASRTGGSAQYF.

The rearrangement uses TRBV6-5 and TRBJ2-7, with 9 bases matching TRBD1. The CDR3 totals 15 residues. The V segment lost 2 bases and the J segment 3 bases; nucleotides outside the gene matches: 5. CDR1 and CDR2 from the germline V gene are MNHEY and SVGAGI. The CDR3 loop reads CASSYQQDRGYEQYF. The DNA for the CDR3 is TGTGCCAGCAGTTACCAGCAGGACAGGGGCTACGAGCAGTACTTC.

The chain carries TRBV27 and TRBJ1-2; 10 nucleotides match TRBD1. The CDR3 totals 16 residues. The J segment lost 6 bases and the V segment lost 10 bases, leaving 17 bases of the junction unmatched. Germline V gene data show CDR1 as MNHEY and CDR2 as SMNVEV (reference sequence). The CDR3 region is CATGPYRTGGVHGYTF. CDR3 nucleotide sequence: TGTGCCACCGGACCGTACCGGACAGGGGGGGTCCATGGCTACACCTTC.

The chain links TRBV30 to TRBJ2-7, with 7 bases lining up with TRBD1. Germline values: CDR1 GTSNPN, CDR2 SVGIG (reference sequence). Unmatched junction bases numbered 8, after V lost 3 bases and J lost 6 bases. The CDR3 consists of 13 residues. The CDR3 DNA reads TGTGCCTGGAGAAGACAGGGTTCCAGCGAGCAGTACTTC. Translation gives CAWRRQGSSEQYF.

In DNA, the CDR3 is TGTGCCAGCAGTCCTCTAGTATCCGCCGCCCATGGCTACACCTTC. Protein product: CASSPLVSAAHGYTF. The chain is built from TRBV6-5 and TRBJ1-2; no clear D gene. Germline CDR1 MNHEY, CDR2 SVGAGI. There are 15 residues in the CDR3. V shed 5 bases and J shed 6 bases, with 19 bases lying between them.

The V gene is TRBV4-1, the J gene TRBJ2-4, with unresolved D. The CDR3 spans 13 residues. CDR1 is MGHRA and CDR2 is YSYEKL in the germline V gene. Trimming stripped 1 base from V and 13 bases from J, with 14 bases between. CDR3: CASSQVVAIFQYF. As DNA, the CDR3 is TGCGCCAGCAGCCAAGTTGTCGCCATTTTCCAGTACTTC.

The chain carries TRBV5-1 and TRBJ1-1, with D hard to call. The CDR3 has 15 amino acids. Germline V gene lookup returns CDR1 SGHRS and CDR2 YFSETQ. V was pared by 4 bases and J by 6 bases, with 19 bases between. This CDR3 is CASSLTGTGSPEAFF. The CDR3 DNA follows: TGCGCCAGCAGCCTGACCGGAACGGGTAGTCCTGAAGCTTTCTTT.

This clone came up a few times. The chain recombines TRBV6-6 with TRBJ1-3, with D perhaps matching TRBD1 (6 bases). Germline assignment: CDR1 MNHNY and CDR2 SVGAGI (reference sequence). The CDR3 has 15 residues. Trimming took off 2 bases at V and 4 bases at J, with 12 bases between the two ends. CDR3 in amino acids: CASSYPGTPGNTIYF. DNA of the CDR3: TGTGCCAGCAGTTACCCTGGGACACCGGGAAACACCATATATTTT.

The chain combines TRBV7-3 with TRBJ1-3; TRBD1 might be the D (6 bases). Trimming removed 5 bases at V and 1 base at J, with 9 bases between. The CDR3 has 14 residues. CDR1 and CDR2 from the germline V gene are SGHTA and FQGTGA. The CDR3 DNA is TGTGCCAGCAGCAGGGGGGGTTCTGGAAACACCATATATTTT. Translation gives CASSRGGSGNTIYF.

This clone was detected once. The chain couples TRBV5-1 to TRBJ2-3; D is uncertain. Germline lookup yields CDR1 SGHRS and CDR2 YFSETQ. CDR3 length: 19 amino acids. V was clipped by 4 bases and J by 0 bases, with 24 bases between them. The CDR3 protein is CASSEQTRNNPSSTDTQYF. The CDR3 DNA follows: TGCGCCAGCAGCGAACAGACGCGGAATAACCCCTCTAGCACAGATACGCAGTATTTT.

CDR3 region: CATPDYEQYF. Here the CDR3 DNA reads TGCGCCACCCCGGATTACGAGCAGTACTTC. The chain links TRBV10-1 to TRBJ2-7; D is unresolved. The CDR3 is 10 amino acids. The V end lost 10 bases, the J end lost 4 bases, and 8 bases lay between the germline ends. CDR1 and CDR2 (germline): WNHNN, SYGVQD (reference sequence).

This rearrangement joins TRBV27 to TRBJ2-5; 9 positions match TRBD2. Germline assignment: CDR1 MNHEY and CDR2 SMNVEV (reference sequence). J gave up 6 bases and V 6 bases, and 8 bases lay outside the gene matches. CDR3 size: 14 residues. The CDR3 here is CASSLGSGGKTQYF. As DNA, the CDR3 is TGTGCCAGCAGCCTCGGTAGCGGGGGAAAGACCCAGTACTTC.

J is TRBJ1-6 and V is TRBV30, with D maybe TRBD1 (5 bases). With 1 base removed from V and 0 bases from J, the gap between germline ends came to 10 bases. In germline, CDR1 is GTSNPN, CDR2 SVGIG (reference sequence). The CDR3 runs 16 residues. This CDR3 is CAWSGGTSSYNSPLHF. CDR3 nucleotides: TGTGCCTGGAGTGGGGGCACGAGCTCCTATAATTCACCCCTCCACTTT.

The V and J genes are TRBV18 and TRBJ2-1; 8 bases are shared with TRBD2. The CDR3 extends over 15 amino acids. V gave up 6 bases and J gave up 4 bases; unmatched junction bases: 8. Germline lookup yields CDR1 KGHSH and CDR2 LQKENI. The DNA for the CDR3 is TGTGCCAGCTCCATCCTTCCGGGGGGGTACAATGAGCAGTTCTTC. Translating it yields CASSILPGGYNEQFF.

The chain employs TRBV9 and TRBJ1-6; possibly TRBD1 for D (5 bases). Germline loops: CDR1 SGDLS, CDR2 YYNGEE. Trimming removed 3 bases at V and 7 bases at J, with 14 bases between. There are 15 residues in the CDR3. Written as DNA, the CDR3 is TGTGCCAGCAGCGACCAAATGGGGCCGAATTCACCCCTCCACTTT. It specifies CASSDQMGPNSPLHF. The variable domain in full, with the rest retrieved from reference TRBV9 and TRBJ1-6, is DSGVTQTPKHLITATGQRVTLRCSPRSGDLSVYWYQQSLDQGLQFLIQYYNGEERAKGNILERFSAQQFPDLHSELNLSSLELGDSALYFCASSDQMGPNSPLHFGNGTRLTVT.

This chain joins TRBV9 and TRBJ1-1; D is ambiguous. The length of the CDR3 is 14 residues. V lost 1 base and J lost 1, with 8 bases in between. Germline loops: CDR1 SGDLS, CDR2 YYNGEE. The CDR3 nucleotides are TGTGCCAGCAGCGTACTCTCAACGAACACTGAAGCTTTCTTT. This translates into CASSVLSTNTEAFF.

V and J are TRBV6-1 and TRBJ2-5, with D possibly TRBD2 on 6 matching bases. CDR1 and CDR2 (germline): MNHNS, SASEGT. The CDR3 covers 12 residues. The ends were cut back, 8 bases at V and 6 bases at J, with 13 bases in the middle. CDR3: CASGGSAQTQYF. The CDR3 region has the DNA TGTGCCAGCGGGGGGTCGGCGCAGACCCAGTACTTC.

The gene calls are TRBV6-1 and TRBJ2-1; TRBD2 matches 8 bases. The length of the CDR3 is 15 residues. The germline CDR1 and CDR2 sequences are MNHNS and SASEGT. Unmatched junction bases numbered 6, after V lost 2 bases and J lost 6 bases. CDR3 nucleotide sequence: TGTGCCAGCAGTGAACCGGGGGGGCCCCTCAATGAGCAGTTCTTC. It codes for CASSEPGGPLNEQFF.

The chain is built from TRBV11-2 and TRBJ1-1; tentative D call: TRBD1 (5 bases). V was trimmed by 5 bases and J by 2 bases, leaving 9 bases between them. The CDR3 covers 13 residues. Germline V gene sequence: CDR1 SGHAT, CDR2 FQNNGV. CDR3 sequence: CASSLGQNTEAFF. The CDR3 nucleotides are TGTGCCAGCAGCCTAGGACAAAACACTGAAGCTTTCTTT.

The chain uses TRBV9 and TRBJ1-2, with D hard to call. Looked up from germline, CDR1 is SGDLS and CDR2 is YYNGEE. Trimming pared 4 bases from V and 7 bases from J, leaving 8 bases between. The CDR3 is 11 amino acids. CDR3 sequence (DNA): TGTGCCAGCAGCTCAAATGGTGGCTACACCTTC. The encoded protein is CASSSNGGYTF.

The chain is built from TRBV2 and TRBJ2-7; D ambiguous. V lost 2 bases and J lost 3, with 5 bases in between. Germline V gene sequence: CDR1 SNHLY, CDR2 FYNNEI. This CDR3 has 12 residues. The CDR3 spells CASSERRYEQYF. CDR3 DNA: TGTGCCAGCAGTGAACGGCGCTACGAGCAGTACTTC.

This chain uses TRBV19 with TRBJ1-2, with D possibly matching TRBD1 (6 bases). With 5 bases removed from V and 4 bases from J, the gap between germline ends came to 23 bases. The CDR3 sequence is 17 residues long. The germline V gene encodes CDR1 LNHDA and CDR2 SQIVND (reference sequence). Here the CDR3 DNA reads TGTGCCAGTAGTTCCCCAGGGGCGCAACTTCGGCGCTATGGCTACACCTTC. Amino acids: CASSSPGAQLRRYGYTF.